This T cell receptor beta chain was captured by sequencing in a study of response to subunit inactivated influenza vaccine. Study-level points and caveats: Each seasonal flu vaccination may recruit only limited new T cells, authors suggested.

The germline CDR1 and CDR2 sequences are SNHLY and FYNNEI. The CDR3 totals 15 residues. V shed 7 bases and J 1 base; nucleotides not matched to a gene: 6. Worth noting for this clonotype: Antigen unknown.

TCRdb passed the RT-PCR reads through MiXCR, listing each CDR3 protein once. The sample lists hundreds of thousands of distinct CDR3 sequences, around a sixth seen once, with roughly 12% in the top ten. The clonotype was recovered from a man aged 50 to 60 who received an inactivated influenza vaccine. The sample was PBMCs from blood, taken roughly 13 days after vaccination. The genes are TRBV2 and TRBJ2-3; 9 nucleotides agree with TRBD2. DNA for the CDR3: TGTGCCAGCAAAACGACTAGCGGAGGCACAGATACGCAGTATTTT. Amino acids: CASKTTSGGTDTQYF. The full variable domain, its missing parts supplied by reference TRBV2 and TRBJ2-3, is EPEVTQTPSHQVTQMGQEVILRCVPISNHLYFYWYRQILGQKVEFLVSFYNNEISEKSEIFDDQFSVERPDGSNFTLKIRSTKLEDSAMYFCASKTTSGGTDTQYFGPGTRLTVL.